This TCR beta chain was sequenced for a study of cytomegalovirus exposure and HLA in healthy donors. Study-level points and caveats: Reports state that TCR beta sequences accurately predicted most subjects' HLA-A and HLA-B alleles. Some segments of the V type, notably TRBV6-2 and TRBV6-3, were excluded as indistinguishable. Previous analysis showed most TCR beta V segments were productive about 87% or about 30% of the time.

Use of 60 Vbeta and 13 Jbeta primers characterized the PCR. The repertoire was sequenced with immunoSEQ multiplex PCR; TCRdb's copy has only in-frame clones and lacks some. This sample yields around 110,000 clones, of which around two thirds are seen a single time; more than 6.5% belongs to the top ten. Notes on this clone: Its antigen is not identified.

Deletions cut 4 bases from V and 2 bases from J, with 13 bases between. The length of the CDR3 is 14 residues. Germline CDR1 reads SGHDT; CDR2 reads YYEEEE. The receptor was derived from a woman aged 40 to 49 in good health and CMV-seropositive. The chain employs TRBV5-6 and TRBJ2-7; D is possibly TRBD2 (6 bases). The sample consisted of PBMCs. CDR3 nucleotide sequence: TGTGCCAGCAGCCAAACGGGAGACCCCTACGAGCAGTACTTC. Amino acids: CASSQTGDPYEQYF.